This T cell receptor (beta chain) comes out of a study of technical replicates of blood from four donors. Method: immunoSEQ multiplex PCR; TCRdb's copy keeps in-frame clones and lacks some. The sample comprises over 75,000 clones, approximately 96% of which are singletons, and around 0.31% rests with the top ten. Germline V gene data show CDR1 as MNHEY and CDR2 as SMNVEV (reference sequence). This CDR3 region has 13 residues. Trimming took 1 base from V and 6 from J, leaving 10 bases between them. This clonotype originated in a human donor in good health. The V call is TRBV27, the J call TRBJ2-7, with a weak D call TRBD2 (6 bases). Sequencing was performed on T cells isolated from PBMCs. CDR3 in amino acids: CASSLWSGLEQYF. The CDR3 DNA reads as TGTGCCAGCAGTTTATGGTCGGGACTCGAGCAGTACTTC.